This TCR beta chain was sequenced in a study of cytomegalovirus exposure and HLA in healthy donors. Study observations and caveats: Later analysis indicated greater clonal expansion among HLA-associated TCR beta chains than among equally common other chains. Fewer N-insertions than the roughly 700-donor mean were reportedly shown by an Asian-associated ancestry cluster in a later analysis.

Regarding this clone: Its specificity is unknown.

The PCR made use of 60 Vbeta and 13 Jbeta primers. Method: immunoSEQ multiplex PCR; TCRdb's copy keeps in-frame clones and lacks some. The top ten hold 2.9% of the sample, which has about 200,000 clones, 65% to 85% seen once. This TCR derives from a young man in good health and CMV-seronegative. The sequencing sample was made of PBMCs.

CDR3 region: CASSLADWSGEQFF. CDR3 nucleotides: TGTGCCAGCAGTCTTGCGGACTGGTCGGGTGAGCAGTTCTTC. The V and J genes are TRBV11-2 and TRBJ2-1, with D perhaps matching TRBD2 (5 bases). V lost 6 bases, J lost 9 bases, and 18 bases lay in between. The CDR3 totals 14 residues. In germline, CDR1 is SGHAT, CDR2 FQNNGV.